The 13 T cell receptor beta chains below come from one sample, sequenced in a study of blood T cell repertoires in COVID-19. Using immunoSEQ multiplex PCR, the repertoire was profiled, and TCRdb retains in-frame clones only, with some absent. The table records around 170,000 clones, roughly 84% of them present only once. The specimen was peripheral blood. The receptors derive from a man aged 50-59 years with active or convalescent COVID-19.

The chain uses TRBV9 and TRBJ2-1, with 7 bases matching TRBD2. Germline V gene lookup returns CDR1 SGDLS and CDR2 YYNGEE. V lost 3 bases and J lost 8; bases outside the gene matches: 11. The CDR3 consists of 15 residues. Here the CDR3 reads CASSGRGDYRDEQFF. The DNA for the CDR3 is TGTGCCAGCAGCGGCCGGGGGGACTATCGAGATGAGCAGTTCTTC. The full variable domain, completed using reference TRBV9 and TRBJ2-1, is DSGVTQTPKHLITATGQRVTLRCSPRSGDLSVYWYQQSLDQGLQFLIQYYNGEERAKGNILERFSAQQFPDLHSELNLSSLELGDSALYFCASSGRGDYRDEQFFGPGTRLTVL.

The chain joins TRBV5-4 to TRBJ1-4; 9 bases align to TRBD1. The CDR3 consists of 15 residues. In germline, CDR1 is SGHNT, CDR2 YYREEE (reference sequence). With 4 bases clipped from V and 7 bases from J, the junction kept 8 bases outside the gene matches. CDR3 DNA: TGTGCCAGCAGCGCCGGGGACAGGGCGGGTGAAAAACTGTTTTTT. It encodes CASSAGDRAGEKLFF.

V and J are TRBV9 and TRBJ2-1; possible D gene TRBD2, 5 bases. Trimming cost V 0 bases and J 0 bases, with 7 bases left between them. Germline CDR1 is SGDLS and CDR2 is YYNGEE. The CDR3 length is 15 residues. The CDR3 sequence is CASSVEEGSYNEQFF. The CDR3 coding sequence is TGTGCCAGCAGCGTAGAAGAGGGCTCCTACAATGAGCAGTTCTTC.

This clone was picked up a small number of times. V is TRBV4-3 and J is TRBJ2-1; D gene uncertain. The CDR3 contains 14 residues. Germline V gene sequence: CDR1 LGHNA, CDR2 YSLEER. Trimming took 1 base from V and 8 from J, leaving 12 bases between them. This CDR3 reads CASSQAGYGDEQFF. The CDR3 region has the DNA TGCGCCAGCAGCCAAGCAGGATACGGCGATGAGCAGTTCTTC.

This clone was picked up a small number of times. The rearrangement links TRBV4-2 to TRBJ2-7, with D possibly TRBD1 on 5 matching bases. Germline V gives CDR1 LGHNA, CDR2 YNFKEQ. V was pared by 4 bases and J by 2 bases, with 24 bases between. CDR3 length equals 18 residues. The CDR3 sequence: CASSPPGMGPQGPYEQYF. The DNA of the CDR3 is TGTGCCAGCAGCCCCCCAGGGATGGGGCCCCAAGGGCCCTACGAGCAGTACTTC.

This CDR3 is CATSDEGSNQPQHF. For the CDR3, the DNA is TGTGCCACCTCGGACGAGGGTAGCAATCAGCCCCAGCATTTT. This rearrangement joins TRBV2 to TRBJ1-5, with D unclear. V shed 10 bases and J shed 0 bases, with 13 bases lying between them. This CDR3 is built from 14 residues. Germline V gives CDR1 SNHLY, CDR2 FYNNEI.

The chain combines TRBV27 with TRBJ1-1; D unclear. CDR3 size: 15 residues. V shed 2 bases and J shed 1 base, with 11 bases lying between them. The germline V gene encodes CDR1 MNHEY and CDR2 SMNVEV (reference sequence). The CDR3 loop reads CASSLVPTKNTEAFF. The CDR3 bases are TGTGCCAGCAGTTTAGTTCCAACTAAGAACACTGAAGCTTTCTTT.

This chain connects TRBV9 to TRBJ1-1; tentatively, D is TRBD1 (6 bases). CDR1 and CDR2 from the germline V gene are SGDLS and YYNGEE. The CDR3 sequence is 15 residues long. The V and J ends lost 3 bases and 5 bases respectively, with 17 bases between them. The CDR3 nucleotides are TGTGCCAGCAGCGCAGGGGTAGGGCGGGGGACTGAAGCTTTCTTT. This encodes CASSAGVGRGTEAFF.

The chain uses TRBV6-1 and TRBJ1-6, with D perhaps TRBD1 (5 bases). Per germline, CDR1 MNHNS and CDR2 SASEGT. The CDR3 length is 16 residues. The V end lost 2 bases, the J end lost 0 bases, and 8 bases lay between the germline ends. CDR3 residues: CASSEQGSSYNSPLHF. In DNA, the CDR3 is TGTGCCAGCAGTGAACAGGGAAGCTCCTATAATTCACCCCTCCACTTT.

The gene calls are TRBV5-4 and TRBJ1-2; 10 nucleotides match TRBD1. The CDR3 extends over 17 amino acids. The V and J ends lost 2 bases and 5 bases, in that order; junction bases with no gene match: 12. Per germline, CDR1 SGHNT and CDR2 YYREEE (reference sequence). CDR3 in DNA: TGTGCCAGCAGCTTAGGACCCGGACAGGGGGAATGGTATGGCTACACCTTC. The encoded protein is CASSLGPGQGEWYGYTF.

The chain joins TRBV6-6 to TRBJ2-5; no reliable D call. The CDR3 length is 14 residues. Trimming stripped 7 bases from V and 0 bases from J, with 12 bases between. The germline gives CDR1 MNHNY, CDR2 SVGAGI (reference sequence). The DNA for the CDR3 is TGTGCCAGCAATATCCCGAGCAACCAAGAGACCCAGTACTTC. Encoded protein: CASNIPSNQETQYF.

The J gene is TRBJ2-2, the V gene TRBV19, with TRBD2 identical over 7 bases. The V gene's germline CDR1 is LNHDA and CDR2 SQIVND (reference sequence). V lost 3 bases to trimming and J lost 2 bases; unmatched junction nucleotides: 6. This CDR3 contains 16 residues. The CDR3 protein is CASSIPAGLNTGELFF. Here the CDR3 DNA reads TGTGCCAGTAGTATCCCCGCGGGACTAAACACCGGGGAGCTGTTTTTT.

This clone was counted a single time. The chain recombines TRBV4-2 with TRBJ2-7; maybe TRBD2 (5 bases). This CDR3 has 15 residues. V was pared by 1 base and J by 6 bases, with 16 bases between. Germline V gene data show CDR1 as LGHNA and CDR2 as YNFKEQ. The CDR3 DNA reads TGTGCCAGCAGCCAAGTGAGGGCCGCCTCTGTCGAGCAGTACTTC. It encodes CASSQVRAASVEQYF.